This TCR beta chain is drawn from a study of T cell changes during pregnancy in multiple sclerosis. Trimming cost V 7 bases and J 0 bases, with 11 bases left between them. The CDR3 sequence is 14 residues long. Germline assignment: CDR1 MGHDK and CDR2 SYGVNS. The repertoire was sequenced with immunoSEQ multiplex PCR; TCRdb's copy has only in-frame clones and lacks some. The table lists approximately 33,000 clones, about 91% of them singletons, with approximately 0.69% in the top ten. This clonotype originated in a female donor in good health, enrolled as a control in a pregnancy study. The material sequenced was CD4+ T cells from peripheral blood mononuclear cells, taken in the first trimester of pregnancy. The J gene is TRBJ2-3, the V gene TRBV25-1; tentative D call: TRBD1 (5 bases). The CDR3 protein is CASNYRQSTDTQYF. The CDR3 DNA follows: TGTGCCAGCAATTATAGACAGAGCACAGATACGCAGTATTTT.